Detailed here is one T cell receptor beta chain. Its antigen is unknown. This record comes from a study of cytomegalovirus exposure and HLA in healthy donors. Study-wide results and limits: Rates of TCR association differed by HLA locus in a later analysis, with DRB1 highest and HLA-C lowest. CMV serostatus was the sole immune exposure information available.

13 Jbeta primers and 60 Vbeta primers were used for the PCR. The method was immunoSEQ multiplex PCR; TCRdb's version includes in-frame clones alone and lacks a portion of them. The repertoire holds 90,000 to 140,000 clones, just under 80% seen once, with around 1.2% in the top ten. Per germline, CDR1 SGDLS and CDR2 YYNGEE. The CDR3 spans 14 residues. Trimming removed 6 bases from V and 9 bases from J; junction bases left unmatched: 6. This rearrangement joins TRBV9 to TRBJ2-1; 13 bases align to TRBD2. This sequence originates from a man aged 25-45 years in good health and CMV-seronegative. Sequenced input: PBMCs. CDR3 sequence reads: CASNRLAGGGEQFF. CDR3 DNA sequence: TGTGCCAGCAACCGACTAGCGGGAGGCGGTGAGCAGTTCTTC.